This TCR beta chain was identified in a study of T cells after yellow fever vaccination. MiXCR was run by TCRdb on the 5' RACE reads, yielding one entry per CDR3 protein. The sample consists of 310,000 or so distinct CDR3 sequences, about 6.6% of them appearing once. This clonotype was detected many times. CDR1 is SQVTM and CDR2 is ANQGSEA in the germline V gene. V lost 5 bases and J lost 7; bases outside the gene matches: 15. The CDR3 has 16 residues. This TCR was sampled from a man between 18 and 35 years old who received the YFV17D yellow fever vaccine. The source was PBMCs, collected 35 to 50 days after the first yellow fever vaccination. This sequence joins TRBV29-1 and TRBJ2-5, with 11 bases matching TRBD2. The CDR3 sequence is CSVNLAGGAYKGTQYF. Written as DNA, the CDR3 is TGCAGCGTTAATCTAGCGGGGGGCGCTTATAAGGGGACCCAGTACTTC.